This T cell receptor (beta chain) came from a study of T cell responses to AZD1222 COVID-19 vaccine. The CDR3 length is 14 residues. In germline, CDR1 is MNHNY, CDR2 SVGAGI (reference sequence). V lost 0 bases and J lost 6, with 11 bases in between. This clone was counted a single time. TCRdb's copy holds only in-frame clones and misses some; the assay was immunoSEQ multiplex PCR. The profile shows about 96,000 clones, approximately 90% of them singletons. The clonotype was recovered from an adult in good health. This chain links TRBV6-6 with TRBJ1-2; unclear D gene. Specimen: peripheral blood, collected on day 0 of AZD1222 vaccination. For the CDR3, the DNA is TGTGCCAGCAGTTACTCATATCAGCAGGATGGCTACACCTTC. It encodes CASSYSYQQDGYTF.